This T cell receptor (beta chain) came from a study of cytomegalovirus exposure and HLA in healthy donors. The V gene's germline CDR1 is SQVTM and CDR2 ANQGSEA. This CDR3 comprises 14 residues. The trim removed 4 bases at V and 5 bases at J, leaving 7 bases unmatched. Use of 60 Vbeta and 13 Jbeta primers characterized the PCR. Assay used: immunoSEQ multiplex PCR; TCRdb lists only in-frame clones, some missing. The table for this sample gives around 140,000 clones. About this clone: Its antigen remains unknown.

Findings of the study overall: Overall, roughly 160 TCR beta chains were annotated as cytomegalovirus-associated. An ancestry cluster, one associated with Asian ancestry, reportedly showed fewer N-insertions than the approximately 700-donor mean in a later analysis. Most sequenced TCRs were rare (though some public TCRs occurred in many donors). Several V segments, TRBV6-2 and TRBV6-3 among them, could not be told apart and were dropped.

Sequenced material: PBMCs. The J gene is TRBJ2-7, the V gene TRBV29-1; 11 positions agree with TRBD2. The receptor comes from a woman between 40 and 50 years old in good health and CMV-seropositive. CDR3 nucleotides: TGCAGCGTTGGACTAGCGGGATCAGGGCACGAGCAGTACTTC. Its translation: CSVGLAGSGHEQYF.